The entry below gives a single TCR beta chain sequence along with its context. This sample stems from a study of T cell changes during pregnancy in multiple sclerosis. Germline CDR1 reads SGHTA; CDR2 reads FQGNSA. This CDR3 region has 13 residues. V shed 5 bases and J shed 5 bases, with 12 bases lying between them. Libraries were prepared by immunoSEQ multiplex PCR; TCRdb keeps only in-frame clonotypes and omits some of them. The repertoire has around 72,000 clones, roughly 91% of them found once; the top ten carry under 0.9%. This specimen was peripheral blood, taken in the third trimester of pregnancy. The TCR was taken from a female donor in good health, enrolled as a control in a pregnancy study. The V call is TRBV7-2, the J call TRBJ1-2; possible D gene TRBD1, 5 bases. In nucleotides, the CDR3 is TGTGCCAGCAGCAGCGGGGCACGTTATGGCTACACCTTC. This translates into CASSSGARYGYTF.